What follows are 32 T cell receptor beta chains derived from one specimen sequenced in a study of T cell responses to AZD1222 COVID-19 vaccine. Assay: immunoSEQ multiplex PCR; the TCRdb copy retains only in-frame clones and omits some. The data contain approximately 150,000 clones, approximately 94% of them singletons. Sequences were derived from peripheral blood, sampled on day 0 of AZD1222 vaccination. The receptors here all came from an adult in good health.

The rearrangement joins TRBV19 to TRBJ1-5, with D perhaps matching TRBD1 (6 bases). This CDR3 contains 13 residues. Trimming shortened V by 3 bases and J by 6 bases, and 9 bases separated the two germline ends. Germline V CDR1 and CDR2: LNHDA, SQIVND (reference sequence). This CDR3 reads CASSIAGVQPQHF. The CDR3 DNA is TGTGCCAGTAGTATTGCAGGGGTTCAGCCCCAGCATTTT. Based on the CDR3 plus reference TRBV19 and TRBJ1-5, the full variable domain is DGGITQSPKYLFRKEGQNVTLSCEQNLNHDAMYWYRQDPGQGLRLIYYSQIVNDFQKGDIAEGYSVSREKKESFPLTVTSAQKNPTAFYLCASSIAGVQPQHFGDGTRLSIL.

The genes are TRBV6-7 and TRBJ2-5; TRBD2 aligns across 8 bases. TRBV6-7 is an open reading frame whose function is uncertain. The junction had 8 bases not matched to a gene; V was cut back by 4 bases and J by 4 bases. The CDR3 runs 15 residues. CDR3 DNA sequence: TGTGCCAGCAGTTTACAACGGACTAGCTCAGAGACCCAGTACTTC. Protein: CASSLQRTSSETQYF.

This clone appeared a few times. V usage is TRBV10-2 and J usage is TRBJ2-1; TRBD2 matches at 10 bases. The germline V gene has CDR1 WSHSY and CDR2 SAAADI. The length of the CDR3 is 14 residues. V lost 8 bases, J lost 7 bases, and 8 bases stayed unmatched. This CDR3 is CASLSTSGTNEQFF. The CDR3 DNA reads TGCGCCAGCCTAAGCACTAGCGGGACTAATGAGCAGTTCTTC.

This CDR3 is CAWSHGGQGGLSGANVLTF. As DNA, the CDR3 is TGTGCCTGGAGTCATGGGGGACAGGGCGGATTATCTGGGGCCAACGTCCTGACTTTC. The chain employs TRBV30 and TRBJ2-6; 9 bases are shared with TRBD1. CDR3 size: 19 residues. Germline V gene data show CDR1 as GTSNPN and CDR2 as SVGIG (reference sequence). V lost 2 bases to trimming and J lost 1 base; unmatched junction nucleotides: 12.

V gene TRBV5-6 combines with J gene TRBJ1-1; D remains unclear. Trimming took 6 bases from V and 0 from J, leaving 9 bases between them. Germline assignment: CDR1 SGHDT and CDR2 YYEEEE. This CDR3 region has 13 residues. The chain's CDR3 is CASKLRMNTEAFF. The CDR3 coding sequence is TGTGCCAGCAAACTACGGATGAACACTGAAGCTTTCTTT.

This chain links TRBV18 with TRBJ1-4, with a tentative D call TRBD1 (5 bases). The CDR3 contains 14 residues. Trimming stripped 6 bases from V and 5 bases from J, with 13 bases between. The germline V gene encodes CDR1 KGHSH and CDR2 LQKENI. CDR3 in DNA: TGTGCCAGCTCTCCCGGGACCGAGAATGAAAAACTGTTTTTT. Its protein is CASSPGTENEKLFF.

The chain uses TRBV6-5 and TRBJ2-1; D unresolved. Trimming cost V 6 bases and J 6 bases, with 12 bases left between them. The CDR3 runs to 13 residues. In germline, CDR1 is MNHEY, CDR2 SVGAGI. The CDR3 is CASSRGRSNEQFF. CDR3 in DNA: TGTGCCAGCAGCAGAGGCAGGAGCAATGAGCAGTTCTTC.

The gene calls are TRBV27 and TRBJ2-7; TRBD1 agrees at 7 bases. V lost 6 bases, J lost 5 bases, and 7 bases stayed unmatched. Germline-derived CDR1 and CDR2 are MNHEY and SMNVEV (reference sequence). CDR3 size: 13 residues. The CDR3 sequence is CASRTRQGDEQYF. For the CDR3, the DNA is TGTGCCAGCAGAACCAGACAGGGAGACGAGCAGTACTTC.

The rearrangement uses TRBV6-4 and TRBJ2-2; TRBD2 matches at 9 bases. With 0 bases clipped from V and 8 bases from J, the junction kept 16 bases outside the gene matches. Germline V lookup: CDR1 MRHNA, CDR2 SNTAGT. This CDR3 contains 19 residues. Written as DNA, the CDR3 is TGTGCCAGCAGTGACTCGGGCCTGTCGGCTAGCGGGATTACTGGGGAGCTGTTTTTT. The encoded protein is CASSDSGLSASGITGELFF.

The chain combines TRBV30 with TRBJ1-5; the D is unclear. The CDR3 has 13 residues. Deletions cut 3 bases from V and 3 bases from J, with 9 bases between. Germline V gene sequence: CDR1 GTSNPN, CDR2 SVGIG (reference sequence). CDR3: CAWSDGDNQPQHF. CDR3 DNA: TGTGCCTGGAGCGACGGGGACAATCAGCCCCAGCATTTT.

The chain joins TRBV3-1 (or the pseudogene TRBV3-2) to TRBJ1-1, with D tentatively TRBD1 (5 bases). The CDR3 runs to 14 residues. Trimming pared 5 bases from V and 5 bases from J, leaving 15 bases between. CDR1 and CDR2 (germline): LGHDT, YNNKEL (reference sequence). The CDR3 bases are TGTGCCAGCAGCTCAACACTGGGGGGTACTGAAGCTTTCTTT. The encoded protein is CASSSTLGGTEAFF.

J is TRBJ1-1 and V is TRBV5-1, with D perhaps TRBD1 (5 bases). The V gene lost 4 bases and the J gene lost 6 bases, with 25 bases spanning the gap. The germline V gene encodes CDR1 SGHRS and CDR2 YFSETQ. This CDR3 is built from 17 residues. The CDR3 loop is CASSHNSLTVRGAEAFF. The CDR3 DNA reads as TGCGCCAGCAGCCATAACTCATTGACAGTACGAGGCGCTGAAGCTTTCTTT.

The J gene is TRBJ1-6, the V gene TRBV19; perhaps TRBD1 as D (5 bases). The germline V and J ends were trimmed by 3 bases and 10 bases, with 16 bases remaining between them. This CDR3 has 15 amino acids. Germline values: CDR1 LNHDA, CDR2 SQIVND (reference sequence). This CDR3 is CASSIRGGIGSPLHF. CDR3 DNA: TGTGCCAGTAGTATTCGGGGGGGAATTGGATCACCCCTCCACTTT.

This chain connects TRBV5-5 to TRBJ1-4; 9 nucleotides align to TRBD1. This CDR3 region has 14 residues. Looked up from germline, CDR1 is SGHKS and CDR2 is YYEKEE (reference sequence). Losses at the gene ends were 4 bases for V and 8 bases for J; bases not matched to a gene: 6. This CDR3 is CASSQGQGVEKLFF. The CDR3 nucleotides read TGTGCCAGCAGCCAGGGACAGGGAGTGGAAAAACTGTTTTTT. Using reference TRBV5-5 and TRBJ1-4 for the parts outside the CDR3, the full variable domain is DAGVTQSPTHLIKTRGQQVTLRCSPISGHKSVSWYQQVLGQGPQFIFQYYEKEERGRGNFPDRFSARQFPNYSSELNVNALLLGDSALYLCASSQGQGVEKLFFGSGTQLSVL.

This chain links TRBV2 with TRBJ1-5; D gene unclear. The V and J ends lost 4 bases and 3 bases respectively, with 7 bases between them. This CDR3 has 13 residues. Germline V gene sequence: CDR1 SNHLY, CDR2 FYNNEI. The DNA for the CDR3 is TGTGCCAGCAGTGCGGGAGTCAATCAGCCCCAGCATTTT. This gives the protein CASSAGVNQPQHF.

This clone was recorded only once. The V call is TRBV19, the J call TRBJ1-1, with D possibly TRBD1 on 6 matching bases. V was pared by 5 bases and J by 0 bases, with 13 bases between. Germline V gene sequence: CDR1 LNHDA, CDR2 SQIVND (reference sequence). The CDR3 is made up of 15 amino acids. CDR3: CASSPPDSMNTEAFF. The CDR3 coding sequence is TGTGCCAGTAGTCCCCCGGACAGCATGAACACTGAAGCTTTCTTT.

The chain uses TRBV25-1 and TRBJ1-3, with 7 bases fitting TRBD1. The CDR3 totals 16 residues. Germline V gene data show CDR1 as MGHDK and CDR2 as SYGVNS. V shed 5 bases, J shed 4 bases, and the junction held 11 bases outside the gene matches. CDR3 coding DNA: TGTGCCAGCAGTCCCCCTCGGACAGGCCGAGGAAACACCATATATTTT. It specifies CASSPPRTGRGNTIYF.

The chain links TRBV4-1 to TRBJ1-2, with no clear D. The CDR3 is 13 amino acids. Germline loops: CDR1 MGHRA, CDR2 YSYEKL. Trimming removed 0 bases from V and 4 bases from J, with 6 bases in between. CDR3 nucleotide sequence: TGCGCCAGCAGCCAAGATCGGAGCTATGGCTACACCTTC. Amino acid sequence: CASSQDRSYGYTF.

The chain uses TRBV18 and TRBJ1-2; 7 bases fit TRBD1. Germline-derived CDR1 and CDR2 are KGHSH and LQKENI. The CDR3 totals 15 residues. V lost 2 bases, J lost 5 bases, and 8 bases stayed unmatched. This CDR3 is CASSPVSTGLYGYTF. In DNA form, the CDR3 reads TGTGCCAGCTCACCAGTCTCGACAGGGCTGTATGGCTACACCTTC. The full variable domain, rest sourced from reference TRBV18 and TRBJ1-2, is NAGVMQNPRHLVRRRGQEARLRCSPMKGHSHVYWYRQLPEEGLKFMVYLQKENIIDESGMPKERFSAEFPKEGPSILRIQQVVRGDSAAYFCASSPVSTGLYGYTFGSGTRLTVV.

The genes are TRBV28 and TRBJ2-1; TRBD2 is a possible D gene (5 bases). CDR1 and CDR2 (germline): MDHEN, SYDVKM. Trimming shortened V by 4 bases and J by 4 bases, and 11 bases separated the two germline ends. This CDR3 contains 14 residues. CDR3 DNA sequence: TGTGCCAGCAGTTCTCCGGGATGGTACAATGAGCAGTTCTTC. Its protein is CASSSPGWYNEQFF. The full variable domain, rest sourced from reference TRBV28 and TRBJ2-1, is DVKVTQSSRYLVKRTGEKVFLECVQDMDHENMFWYRQDPGLGLRLIYFSYDVKMKEKGDIPEGYSVSREKKERFSLILESASTNQTSMYLCASSSPGWYNEQFFGPGTRLTVL.

V and J are TRBV6-5 and TRBJ2-7; D remains unclear. CDR3 size: 14 residues. Germline CDR1 MNHEY, CDR2 SVGAGI. V was shortened by 6 bases and J by 0 bases, with 12 bases between the two germline ends. The CDR3 here is CASSPPGPSYEQYF. As DNA, the CDR3 is TGTGCCAGCAGCCCCCCCGGCCCCTCCTACGAGCAGTACTTC.

This clone was seen a handful of times. The chain couples TRBV11-2 to TRBJ1-5; a weak D match, TRBD1 (5 bases). The V gene's germline CDR1 is SGHAT and CDR2 FQNNGV. The CDR3 consists of 13 residues. Deletions cut 5 bases from V and 7 bases from J, with 12 bases between. DNA of the CDR3: TGTGCCAGCAGCGCAGGGTGGCGGCAGCCCCAGCATTTT. Protein: CASSAGWRQPQHF.

The J gene is TRBJ1-6, the V gene TRBV19; the D is unclear. In germline, CDR1 is LNHDA, CDR2 SQIVND (reference sequence). Trimming pared 3 bases from V and 8 bases from J, leaving 8 bases between. This CDR3 comprises 13 residues. Here the CDR3 reads CASSIETYSPLHF. Here the CDR3 DNA reads TGTGCCAGTAGTATTGAAACCTATTCACCCCTCCACTTT.

This sequence joins TRBV5-5 and TRBJ1-2; D is unclear. This CDR3 spans 12 amino acids. The germline V gene has CDR1 SGHKS and CDR2 YYEKEE (reference sequence). Trimming shortened V by 1 base and J by 6 bases, and 7 bases separated the two germline ends. CDR3 protein: CASSLYGDGYTF. DNA of the CDR3: TGTGCCAGCAGCTTGTACGGGGATGGCTACACCTTC.

The chain has TRBV29-1 and TRBJ1-1, with D uncertain. The CDR3 consists of 11 residues. The V gene lost 2 bases and the J gene lost 13 bases, with 14 bases spanning the gap. The germline gives CDR1 SQVTM, CDR2 ANQGSEA. The CDR3 nucleotides are TGCAGCGTTGAACGTGCCGGCCCCGATTTCTTT. This codes for CSVERAGPDFF.

The CDR3 DNA is TGTGCCAGCAGTGACGGAGGGGGAATGAACACTGAAGCTTTCTTT. Translating it yields CASSDGGGMNTEAFF. The rearrangement links TRBV6-4 to TRBJ1-1; D is possibly TRBD1 (6 bases). The CDR3 runs to 15 residues. The V and J ends lost 2 bases and 0 bases respectively, with 10 bases between them. Germline loops: CDR1 MRHNA, CDR2 SNTAGT.

The chain employs TRBV2 and TRBJ2-7; possibly TRBD2 for D (6 bases). V dropped 4 bases and J dropped 1 base, with 14 bases sitting between them. The CDR3 sequence is 15 residues long. CDR1 SNHLY and CDR2 FYNNEI come from the germline V gene. The CDR3 region has the DNA TGTGCCAGCAGTGTAACGGGACTCTCTTCCTACGAGCAGTACTTC. It yields the protein CASSVTGLSSYEQYF.

This rearrangement joins TRBV5-4 to TRBJ2-1, with D perhaps TRBD1 (6 bases). Trimming took 4 bases from V and 5 from J, leaving 19 bases between them. This CDR3 region has 16 residues. Germline V lookup: CDR1 SGHNT, CDR2 YYREEE (reference sequence). In DNA, the CDR3 is TGTGCCAGCAGCGGTCAACAGGGTTCCAGAAACAATGAGCAGTTCTTC. Amino acids: CASSGQQGSRNNEQFF.

V gene TRBV4-2 combines with J gene TRBJ2-1; D not resolved. The germline gives CDR1 LGHNA, CDR2 YNFKEQ. CDR3 length: 15 amino acids. V was trimmed by 4 bases and J by 8 bases, leaving 18 bases between them. The CDR3 here is CASSLSLGLDYEQFF. CDR3 bases: TGTGCCAGCAGCCTATCTTTGGGGTTAGACTATGAGCAGTTCTTC.

The V call is TRBV30, the J call TRBJ2-1, with 11 bases matching TRBD2. Germline V lookup: CDR1 GTSNPN, CDR2 SVGIG (reference sequence). V trimming: 4 bases; J trimming: 5 bases; junction bases outside the gene matches: 7. CDR3 length: 15 amino acids. CDR3 bases: TGTGCCTGGACCAATCTAGCGGGAGGCAACAATGAGCAGTTCTTC. This translates into CAWTNLAGGNNEQFF.

Remarks on this clone: Different DNA sequences within this sample yield the same CDR3. The chain joins TRBV6-5 to TRBJ1-1; no clear D gene. Germline V gene data show CDR1 as MNHEY and CDR2 as SVGAGI. V lost 7 bases to trimming and J lost 0 bases, with 6 bases between them. The CDR3 loop spans 12 amino acids. The CDR3 nucleotides read TGTGCCAGCAAGAGCGTGAACACTGAAGCTTTCTTT. Protein product: CASKSVNTEAFF.

This chain uses TRBV10-3 with TRBJ1-5; D gene unclear. The germline V gene has CDR1 ENHRY and CDR2 SYGVKD. V lost 6 bases and J lost 4, with 10 bases in between. This CDR3 comprises 13 residues. The CDR3: CAISTELNQPQHF. CDR3 nucleotide sequence: TGTGCCATCAGCACAGAGTTAAATCAGCCCCAGCATTTT.